The 15 T cell receptor beta chains in this list originate from one sample, sequenced in a study of T cell responses to AZD1222 COVID-19 vaccine. Data came from immunoSEQ multiplex PCR; TCRdb stores just in-frame clones and leaves some out. This sample has some 79,000 clones; about 78% occur once, and the top ten carry 47%. Sequences were derived from peripheral blood, sampled 28 days after the second AZD1222 dose. These receptors all come from an adult who received the AZD1222 COVID-19 vaccine.

CDR3 amino acids: CASSRGQDQETQYF. The CDR3 nucleotides are TGCGCCAGCAGTAGGGGTCAGGACCAAGAGACCCAGTACTTC. This chain links TRBV5-1 with TRBJ2-5; D perhaps matches TRBD1 (5 bases). CDR3 length: 14 amino acids. V lost 5 bases, J lost 0 bases, and 11 bases lay in between. Germline V gene lookup returns CDR1 SGHRS and CDR2 YFSETQ. Full variable domain (outside the CDR3, taken from reference TRBV5-1 and TRBJ2-5): KAGVTQTPRYLIKTRGQQVTLSCSPISGHRSVSWYQQTPGQGLQFLFEYFSETQRNKGNFPGRFSGRQFSNSRSEMNVSTLELGDSALYLCASSRGQDQETQYFGPGTRLLVL.

The gene calls are TRBV5-6 and TRBJ1-5, with D possibly matching TRBD1 (5 bases). V lost 4 bases, J lost 6 bases, and 14 bases lay in between. The CDR3 contains 14 residues. The germline CDR1 and CDR2 sequences are SGHDT and YYEEEE. In DNA, the CDR3 is TGTGCCAGCAGCGGGCAGGGTTTCCTTCAGCCCCAGCATTTT. Its protein is CASSGQGFLQPQHF.

CDR3: CSARQTDTQYF. The CDR3 nucleotides read TGCAGTGCCAGACAGACAGATACGCAGTATTTT. V usage is TRBV20-1 and J usage is TRBJ2-3; weak D call: TRBD1 (5 bases). The V gene's germline CDR1 is DFQATT and CDR2 SNEGSKA (reference sequence). CDR3 size: 11 residues. V was cut by 6 bases and J by 3 bases, with 7 bases left in between.

This clone has more than one count but fewer than ten. The chain uses TRBV5-5 and TRBJ2-5; maybe TRBD2 (6 bases). There are 15 residues in the CDR3. The germline gives CDR1 SGHKS, CDR2 YYEKEE (reference sequence). The V and J ends lost 4 bases and 1 base respectively, with 14 bases between them. CDR3 region: CASSSGPRGQETQYF. The CDR3 DNA reads as TGTGCCAGCAGCAGTGGTCCGCGGGGCCAAGAGACCCAGTACTTC.

This clone has only a few counts. This chain uses TRBV3-1 (or the pseudogene TRBV3-2) with TRBJ2-7, with 9 bases fitting TRBD1. V shed 3 bases and J 3 bases; nucleotides not matched to a gene: 0. Germline V lookup: CDR1 LGHDT, CDR2 YNNKEL (reference sequence). The CDR3 is made up of 13 amino acids. The CDR3 DNA reads as TGTGCCAGCAGCCAGGGACAGGGCTACGAGCAGTACTTC. This sequence encodes CASSQGQGYEQYF.

This chain joins TRBV19 and TRBJ2-2, with a weak D call TRBD1 (6 bases). Trimming stripped 6 bases from V and 6 bases from J, with 17 bases between. CDR1 and CDR2 (germline): LNHDA, SQIVND (reference sequence). CDR3 size: 15 residues. CDR3 DNA sequence: TGTGCCAGTAGCACAGGGCCCAGAAGGCCCGGGGAGCTGTTTTTT. It translates to CASSTGPRRPGELFF. The complete variable domain, with remaining parts taken from reference TRBV19 and TRBJ2-2, reads DGGITQSPKYLFRKEGQNVTLSCEQNLNHDAMYWYRQDPGQGLRLIYYSQIVNDFQKGDIAEGYSVSREKKESFPLTVTSAQKNPTAFYLCASSTGPRRPGELFFGEGSRLTVL.

This chain connects TRBV9 to TRBJ1-3; no definite D call. Germline lookup yields CDR1 SGDLS and CDR2 YYNGEE. CDR3 length: 11 amino acids. V lost 6 bases and J lost 6, with 7 bases in between. CDR3 region: CASTLVNTIYF. For the CDR3, the DNA is TGTGCCAGCACCCTCGTAAACACCATATATTTT.

The rearrangement joins TRBV28 to TRBJ2-3; D remains unclear. Looked up from germline, CDR1 is MDHEN and CDR2 is SYDVKM. The CDR3 is 14 amino acids. The germline V and J ends were trimmed by 3 bases and 2 bases, with 9 bases remaining between them. CDR3 nucleotides: TGTGCCAGCAGTTTTCGCCGGTACACAGATACGCAGTATTTT. Amino acid sequence: CASSFRRYTDTQYF.

The chain joins TRBV24-1 to TRBJ2-7, with D possibly TRBD2 on 6 matching bases. Trimming took 1 base from V and 12 from J, leaving 15 bases between them. Germline V gives CDR1 KGHDR, CDR2 SFDVKD. The CDR3 contains 13 residues. Here the CDR3 reads CATSDFTGSPAYF. DNA of the CDR3: TGTGCCACCAGTGATTTCACCGGGAGCCCCGCGTACTTC.

The chain employs TRBV30 and TRBJ2-7, with TRBD2 matching 7 bases. J lost 6 bases, V lost 2 bases, and 4 bases had no gene match. This CDR3 spans 12 amino acids. In germline, CDR1 is GTSNPN, CDR2 SVGIG (reference sequence). The CDR3: CAWSREGSEQYF. The CDR3 DNA sequence: TGTGCCTGGAGTAGGGAGGGGAGCGAGCAGTACTTC.

The V and J genes are TRBV19 and TRBJ2-5; 9 positions agree with TRBD1. Germline V gene sequence: CDR1 LNHDA, CDR2 SQIVND (reference sequence). This CDR3 region has 15 residues. V shed 2 bases and J 3 bases; nucleotides not matched to a gene: 4. CDR3 loop: CASSISRTGEETQYF. CDR3 bases: TGTGCCAGTAGTATATCACGGACAGGGGAAGAGACCCAGTACTTC. Looking up the rest from reference TRBV19 and TRBJ2-5 gives the full variable domain: DGGITQSPKYLFRKEGQNVTLSCEQNLNHDAMYWYRQDPGQGLRLIYYSQIVNDFQKGDIAEGYSVSREKKESFPLTVTSAQKNPTAFYLCASSISRTGEETQYFGPGTRLLVL.

V is TRBV3-1 (or the pseudogene TRBV3-2) and J is TRBJ2-2; D may be TRBD2 (7 bases). Germline CDR1 is LGHDT and CDR2 is YNNKEL (reference sequence). The V and J ends lost 3 bases and 3 bases respectively, with 17 bases between them. CDR3 size: 17 residues. The CDR3 bases are TGTGCCAGCAGCCAGGCGGGGGCCTATATGGACACCGGGGAGCTGTTTTTT. It codes for CASSQAGAYMDTGELFF.

This rearrangement joins TRBV7-2 to TRBJ2-2; D gene ambiguous. Between the trimmed V and J ends, which lost 3 bases and 6 bases, there was a span of 5 bases. CDR3 size: 12 residues. Germline values: CDR1 SGHTA, CDR2 FQGNSA. CDR3 in DNA: TGTGCCAGCAGCTTTGGGGCCGGGGAGCTGTTTTTT. This codes for CASSFGAGELFF.

V usage is TRBV23-1 and J usage is TRBJ2-3; either TRBD1 or TRBD2 may fit D (5 bases each). TRBV23-1 is identified as an open reading frame with a role that is uncertain. V lost 4 bases to trimming and J lost 2 bases, with 19 bases between them. This CDR3 is built from 17 residues. The DNA for the CDR3 is TGCGCCAGCAGTCCTAGGGTGCTGGGGGTGGTCACAGATACGCAGTATTTT. It specifies CASSPRVLGVVTDTQYF.

The chain combines TRBV11-2 with TRBJ2-2; D is possibly TRBD2 (5 bases). Germline CDR1 and CDR2: SGHAT and FQNNGV. CDR3 length equals 12 residues. The CDR3 nucleotides are TGTGCTTCACGGAGGCCCACCGGGGAGCTGTTTTTT. The encoded protein is CASRRPTGELFF.